This T cell receptor (beta chain) was sequenced in a study of T cell responses to AZD1222 COVID-19 vaccine. The protocol was immunoSEQ multiplex PCR, while the TCRdb copy is restricted to in-frame clones and leaves out a portion. The sample shows fewer than 100,000 clones, 90% of them seen only once. CDR3 length: 17 residues. The germline gives CDR1 LGHNA, CDR2 YSLEER. Trimming stripped 0 bases from V and 5 bases from J, with 19 bases between. The sequence came from an adult in good health. This chain joins TRBV4-3 and TRBJ1-2, with a tentative D call TRBD1 (5 bases). The source was peripheral blood, collected on day 0 of AZD1222 vaccination. The CDR3 region has the DNA TGCGCCAGCAGCCAAGATTCCCGTGCGGGGGAAGGTTATGGCTACACCTTC. This codes for CASSQDSRAGEGYGYTF.